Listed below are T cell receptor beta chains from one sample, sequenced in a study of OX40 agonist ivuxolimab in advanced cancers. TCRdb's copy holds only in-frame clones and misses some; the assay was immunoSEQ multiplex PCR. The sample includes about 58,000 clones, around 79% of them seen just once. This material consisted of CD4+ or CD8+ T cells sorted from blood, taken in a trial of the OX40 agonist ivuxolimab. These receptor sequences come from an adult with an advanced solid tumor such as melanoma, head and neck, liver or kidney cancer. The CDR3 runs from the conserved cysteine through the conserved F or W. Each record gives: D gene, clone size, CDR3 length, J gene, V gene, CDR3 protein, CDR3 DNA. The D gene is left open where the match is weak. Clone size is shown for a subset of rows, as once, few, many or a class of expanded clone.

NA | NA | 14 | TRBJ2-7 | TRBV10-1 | CASSAGVTLREQYF | TGCGCCAGCAGCGCCGGGGTGACTTTGAGGGAGCAGTACTTC
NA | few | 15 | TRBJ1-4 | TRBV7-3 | CASSPWPYLNEKLFF | TGTGCCAGCAGCCCGTGGCCCTACCTTAATGAAAAACTGTTTTTT
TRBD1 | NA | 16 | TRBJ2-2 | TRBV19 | CASSMSRTGNTGELFF | TGTGCCAGTAGTATGTCTAGGACAGGGAACACCGGGGAGCTGTTTTTT
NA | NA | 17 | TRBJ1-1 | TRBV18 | CASSPLGVVDLNTEAFF | TGTGCCAGCTCACCCCTCGGGGTTGTTGATTTGAACACTGAAGCTTTCTTT
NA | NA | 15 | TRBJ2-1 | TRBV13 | CASSFRRAGPNEQFF | TGTGCCAGCAGCTTCCGCAGGGCAGGTCCCAATGAGCAGTTCTTC
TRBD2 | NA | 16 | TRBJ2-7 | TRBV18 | CASSPPEGRGSVEQYF | TGTGCCAGCTCACCGCCGGAGGGGCGGGGGTCGGTCGAGCAGTACTTC
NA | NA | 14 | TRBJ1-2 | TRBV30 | CAWTQTGGGGGYTF | TGTGCCTGGACTCAAACCGGGGGCGGTGGGGGCTACACCTTC
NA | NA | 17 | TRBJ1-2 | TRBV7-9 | CASSLESSGGTPLGYTF | TGTGCCAGCAGCTTAGAGTCGTCAGGCGGGACCCCTCTAGGCTACACCTTC
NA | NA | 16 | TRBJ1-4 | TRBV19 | CASSIALGHTPENVFF | TGTGCCAGTAGTATAGCTCTGGGACATACTCCTGAAAACGTGTTTTTT
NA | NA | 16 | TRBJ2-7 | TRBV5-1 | CASSPWDPGSSYEQYF | TGCGCCAGCAGCCCCTGGGACCCCGGGAGCTCCTACGAGCAGTACTTC
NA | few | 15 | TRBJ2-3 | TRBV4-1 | CASSQGRLVQNTQYF | TGCGCCAGCAGCCAAGGGCGGTTAGTTCAAAATACGCAGTATTTT
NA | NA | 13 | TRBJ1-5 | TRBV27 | CASRSGGNQPQHF | TGTGCCAGCAGGTCTGGGGGCAATCAGCCCCAGCATTTT
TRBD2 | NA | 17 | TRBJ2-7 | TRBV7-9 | CASSLVASGRSAYEQYF | TGTGCCAGCAGCTTAGTGGCTAGCGGGAGAAGTGCGTACGAGCAGTACTTC
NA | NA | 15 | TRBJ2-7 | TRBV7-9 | CASSLRGPTAYEQYF | TGTGCCAGCAGCTTACGAGGTCCTACCGCTTACGAGCAGTACTTC
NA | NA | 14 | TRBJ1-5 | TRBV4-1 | CASSQAGSNQPQHF | TGCGCCAGCAGCCAAGCGGGAAGCAATCAGCCCCAGCATTTT
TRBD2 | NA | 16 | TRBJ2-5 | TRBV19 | CASSTLLAGARETQYF | TGTGCCAGTAGTACCCTACTAGCGGGAGCCCGGGAGACCCAGTACTTC
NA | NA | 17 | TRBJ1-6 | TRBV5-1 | CASSLSNRDRYNSPLHF | TGCGCCAGCAGCTTGTCCAACCGGGACCGTTATAATTCACCCCTCCACTTT
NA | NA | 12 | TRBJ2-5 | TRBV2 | CASSMEGETQYF | TGTGCCAGCAGTATGGAGGGGGAGACCCAGTACTTC
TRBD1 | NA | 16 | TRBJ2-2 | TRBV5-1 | CASSFRDSRNTGELFF | TGCGCCAGCAGCTTTAGGGACAGCCGGAACACCGGGGAGCTGTTTTTT
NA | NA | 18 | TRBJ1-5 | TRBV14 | CASSQGSLVGLLNQPQHF | TGTGCCAGCAGCCAAGGTAGTTTGGTAGGGCTCCTAAATCAGCCCCAGCATTTT
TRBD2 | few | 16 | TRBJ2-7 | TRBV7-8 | CASSRIAGALSYEQYF | TGTGCCAGCAGCAGAATAGCGGGAGCACTGTCCTACGAGCAGTACTTC
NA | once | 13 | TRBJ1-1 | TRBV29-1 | CSVASLWGSEAFF | TGCAGCGTTGCTTCACTTTGGGGATCTGAAGCTTTCTTT
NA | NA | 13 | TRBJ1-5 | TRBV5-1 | CASSFSGNQPQHF | TGCGCCAGCAGCTTTTCGGGAAATCAGCCCCAGCATTTT
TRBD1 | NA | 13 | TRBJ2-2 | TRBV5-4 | CATRGQNTGELFF | TGTGCCACTAGGGGGCAGAACACCGGGGAGCTGTTTTTT
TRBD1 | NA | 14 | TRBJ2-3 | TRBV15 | CATRGAGGADTQYF | TGTGCCACCCGTGGCGCAGGGGGAGCAGATACGCAGTATTTT
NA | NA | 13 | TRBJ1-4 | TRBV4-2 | CASSQGKFEKLFF | TGTGCCAGCAGCCAGGGTAAATTTGAAAAACTGTTTTTT
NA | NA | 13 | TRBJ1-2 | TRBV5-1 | CASSTNQYYGYTF | TGCGCCAGCAGCACGAATCAGTACTATGGCTACACCTTC
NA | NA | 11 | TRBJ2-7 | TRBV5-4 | CASSFEYEQYF | TGTGCCAGCAGCTTCGAATACGAGCAGTACTTC
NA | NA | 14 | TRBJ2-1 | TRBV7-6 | CASSLVRETNEQFF | TGTGCCAGCAGCTTAGTTCGGGAGACCAATGAGCAGTTCTTC
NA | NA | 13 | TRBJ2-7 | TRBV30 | CAWSTLGLYEQYF | TGTGCCTGGAGTACCCTCGGACTATACGAGCAGTACTTC
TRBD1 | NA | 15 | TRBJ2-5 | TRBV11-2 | CASSLRGLGLETQYF | TGTGCCAGCAGCTTGAGGGGGCTCGGTTTAGAGACCCAGTACTTC
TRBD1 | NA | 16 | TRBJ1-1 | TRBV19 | CASSDRDRVWHTEAFF | TGTGCCAGTAGTGACCGGGACAGGGTTTGGCACACTGAAGCTTTCTTT
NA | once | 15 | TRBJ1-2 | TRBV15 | CATSSLRVGSYGYTF | TGTGCCACCAGCAGCTTGCGGGTGGGAAGCTATGGCTACACCTTC
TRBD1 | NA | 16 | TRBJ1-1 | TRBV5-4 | CASSLGTGRTNTEAFF | TGTGCCAGCAGCTTAGGGACAGGACGAACGAACACTGAAGCTTTCTTT
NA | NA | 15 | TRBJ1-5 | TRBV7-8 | CASSLGEIGDQPQHF | TGTGCCAGCAGCTTAGGAGAGATCGGGGATCAGCCCCAGCATTTT
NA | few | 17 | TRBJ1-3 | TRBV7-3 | CASSLICQDISGNTIYF | TGTGCCAGCAGCTTAATTTGTCAGGACATATCTGGAAACACCATATATTTT
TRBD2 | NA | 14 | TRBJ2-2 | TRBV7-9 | CASGSGGSTGELFF | TGTGCCAGCGGTAGCGGGGGGTCCACCGGGGAGCTGTTTTTT
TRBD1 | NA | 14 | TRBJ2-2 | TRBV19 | CASSGDRVIGELFF | TGTGCCAGTAGCGGGGACAGGGTAATCGGGGAGCTGTTTTTT
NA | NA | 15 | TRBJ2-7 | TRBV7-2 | CASSLAWGVIYEQYF | TGTGCCAGCAGCTTAGCGTGGGGTGTCATCTACGAGCAGTACTTC
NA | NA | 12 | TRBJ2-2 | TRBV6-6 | CASSDISGELFF | TGTGCCAGCAGCGATATATCCGGGGAGCTGTTTTTT